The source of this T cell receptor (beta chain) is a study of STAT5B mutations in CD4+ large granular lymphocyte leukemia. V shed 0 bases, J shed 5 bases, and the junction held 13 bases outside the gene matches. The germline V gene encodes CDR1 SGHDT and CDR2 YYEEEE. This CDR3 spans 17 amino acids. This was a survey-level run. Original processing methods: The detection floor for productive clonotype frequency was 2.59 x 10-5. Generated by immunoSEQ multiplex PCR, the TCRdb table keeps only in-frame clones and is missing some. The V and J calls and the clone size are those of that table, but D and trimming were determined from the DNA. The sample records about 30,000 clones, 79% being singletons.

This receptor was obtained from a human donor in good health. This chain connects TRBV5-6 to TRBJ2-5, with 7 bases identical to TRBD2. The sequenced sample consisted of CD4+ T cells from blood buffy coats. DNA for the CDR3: TGTGCCAGCAGCTTGGACGGGGGGTCAATTACCGCGGAGACCCAGTACTTC. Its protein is CASSLDGGSITAETQYF. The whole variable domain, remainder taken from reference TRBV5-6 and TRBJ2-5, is DAGVTQSPTHLIKTRGQQVTLRCSPKSGHDTVSWYQQALGQGPQFIFQYYEEEERQRGNFPDRFSGHQFPNYSSELNVNALLLGDSALYLCASSLDGGSITAETQYFGPGTRLLVL.